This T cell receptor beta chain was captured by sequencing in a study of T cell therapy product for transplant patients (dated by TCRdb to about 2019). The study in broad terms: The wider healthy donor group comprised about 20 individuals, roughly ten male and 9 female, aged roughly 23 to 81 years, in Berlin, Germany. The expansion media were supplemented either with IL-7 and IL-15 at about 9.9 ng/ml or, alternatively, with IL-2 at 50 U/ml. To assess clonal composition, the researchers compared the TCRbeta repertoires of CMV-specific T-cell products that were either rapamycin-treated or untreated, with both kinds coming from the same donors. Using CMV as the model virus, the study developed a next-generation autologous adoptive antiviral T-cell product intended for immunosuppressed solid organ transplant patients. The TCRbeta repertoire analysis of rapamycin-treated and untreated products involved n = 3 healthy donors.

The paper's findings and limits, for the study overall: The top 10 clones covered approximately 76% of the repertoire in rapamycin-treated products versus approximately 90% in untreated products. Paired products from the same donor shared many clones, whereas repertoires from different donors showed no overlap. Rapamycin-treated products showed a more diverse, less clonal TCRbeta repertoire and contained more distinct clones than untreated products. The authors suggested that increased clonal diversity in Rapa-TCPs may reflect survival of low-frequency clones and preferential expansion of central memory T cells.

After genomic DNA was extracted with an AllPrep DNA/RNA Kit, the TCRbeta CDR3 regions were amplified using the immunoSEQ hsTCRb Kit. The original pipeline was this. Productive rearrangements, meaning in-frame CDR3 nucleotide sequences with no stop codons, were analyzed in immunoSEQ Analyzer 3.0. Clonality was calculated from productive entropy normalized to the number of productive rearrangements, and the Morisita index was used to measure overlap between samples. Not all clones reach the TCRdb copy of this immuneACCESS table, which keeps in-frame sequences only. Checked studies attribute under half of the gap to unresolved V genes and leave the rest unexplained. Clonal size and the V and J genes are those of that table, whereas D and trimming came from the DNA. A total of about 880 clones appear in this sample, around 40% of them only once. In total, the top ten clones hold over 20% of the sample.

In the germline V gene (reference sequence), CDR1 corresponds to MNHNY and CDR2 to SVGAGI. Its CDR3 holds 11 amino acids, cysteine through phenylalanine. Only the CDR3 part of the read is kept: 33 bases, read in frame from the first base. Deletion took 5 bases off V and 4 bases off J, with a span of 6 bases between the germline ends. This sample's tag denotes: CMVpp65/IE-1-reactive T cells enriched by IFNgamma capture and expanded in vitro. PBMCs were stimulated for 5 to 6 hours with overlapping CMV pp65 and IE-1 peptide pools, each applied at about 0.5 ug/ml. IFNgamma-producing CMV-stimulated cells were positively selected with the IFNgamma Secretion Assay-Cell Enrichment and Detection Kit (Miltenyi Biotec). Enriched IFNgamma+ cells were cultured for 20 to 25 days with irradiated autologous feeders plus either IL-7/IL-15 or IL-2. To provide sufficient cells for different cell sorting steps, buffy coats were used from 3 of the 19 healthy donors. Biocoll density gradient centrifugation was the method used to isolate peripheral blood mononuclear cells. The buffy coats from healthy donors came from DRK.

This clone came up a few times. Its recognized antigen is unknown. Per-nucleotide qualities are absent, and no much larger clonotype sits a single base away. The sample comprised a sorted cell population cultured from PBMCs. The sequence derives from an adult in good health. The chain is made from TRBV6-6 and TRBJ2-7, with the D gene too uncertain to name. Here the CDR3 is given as CASSHLYEQYF. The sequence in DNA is TGTGCCAGCAGTCATCTGTACGAGCAGTACTTC.